Included here is one T cell receptor beta chain sequence, with context. Its antigen is still unknown. The entry originates in a study of shared clonotypes between healthy human individuals. Study results and caveats: Relative to clonotypes present in all four donors, those not shared had lower generation probabilities.

Terminally differentiated effector memory CD45RA+ cells were left out of the naive CD8 fraction, which was CD45RO-negative and positively selected for CCR7. TCRdb's table, derived via immunoSEQ multiplex PCR, lists solely in-frame clones and lacks some. The repertoire holds some 800,000 clones, with about 92% as singletons. Germline CDR1 is SGHAT and CDR2 is FQDESV (reference sequence). V gave up 3 bases and J gave up 1 base, with 7 bases separating them. This CDR3 comprises 13 residues. J is TRBJ2-7 and V is TRBV11-1; maybe TRBD1 (6 bases). The sample taken for sequencing was naive CD8+ T cells sorted from blood. This TCR derives from a young man in good health. CDR3 protein: CASSFTGSYEQYF. The CDR3 DNA follows: TGTGCCAGCAGCTTTACAGGGTCCTACGAGCAGTACTTC.